This TCR beta chain was observed in a study of preoperative IRX-2 immunotherapy in early breast cancer. The assay was immunoSEQ multiplex PCR, and TCRdb's table has in-frame clones only and misses some. This sample has 30,000 to 45,000 clones, with roughly 82% found just once. CDR1 is ENHRY, CDR2 SYGVKD, per germline. The CDR3 is made up of 17 amino acids. Trimming at V came to 2 bases and at J to 5 bases, leaving 12 bases not matched to a gene. Noted treatment: preoperative locoregional IRX-2 cytokine immunotherapy. This clonotype was obtained from a human donor with breast cancer. The sample here was lymph node tissue, taken after IRX-2 immunotherapy. The rearrangement links TRBV10-3 to TRBJ2-3, with 8 positions matching TRBD1. As DNA, the CDR3 is TGTGCCATCAGTGAGGGTACCCAGGGGGCGCCTGGAGATACGCAGTATTTT. Translation: CAISEGTQGAPGDTQYF.